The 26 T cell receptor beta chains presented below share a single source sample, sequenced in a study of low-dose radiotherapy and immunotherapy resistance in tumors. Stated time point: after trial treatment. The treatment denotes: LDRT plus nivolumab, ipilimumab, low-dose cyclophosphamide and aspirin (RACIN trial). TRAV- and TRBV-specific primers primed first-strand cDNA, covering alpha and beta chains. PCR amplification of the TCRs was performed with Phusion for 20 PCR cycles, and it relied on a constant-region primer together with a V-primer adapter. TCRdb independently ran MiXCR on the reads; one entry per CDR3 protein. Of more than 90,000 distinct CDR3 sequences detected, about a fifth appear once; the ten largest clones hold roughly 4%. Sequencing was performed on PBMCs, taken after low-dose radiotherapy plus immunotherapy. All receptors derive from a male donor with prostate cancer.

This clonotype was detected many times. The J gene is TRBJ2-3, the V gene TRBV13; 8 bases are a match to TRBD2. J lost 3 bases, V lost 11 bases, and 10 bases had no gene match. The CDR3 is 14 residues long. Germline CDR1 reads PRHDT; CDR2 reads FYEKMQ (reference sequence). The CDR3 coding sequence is TGTGCCGGCAAAGCGGGGGTAGCGACAGATACGCAGTATTTT. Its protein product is CAGKAGVATDTQYF. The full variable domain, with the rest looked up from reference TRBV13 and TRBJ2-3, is AAGVIQSPRHLIKEKRETATLKCYPIPRHDTVYWYQQGPGQDPQFLISFYEKMQSDKGSIPDRFSAQQFSDYHSELNMSSLELGDSALYFCAGKAGVATDTQYFGPGTRLTVL.

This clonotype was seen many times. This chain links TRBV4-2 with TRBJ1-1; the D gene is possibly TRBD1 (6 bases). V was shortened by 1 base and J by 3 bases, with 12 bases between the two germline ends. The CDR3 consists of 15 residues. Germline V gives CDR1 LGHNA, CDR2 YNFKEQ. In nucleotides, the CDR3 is TGTGCCAGCAGCCAAGGCTTGCGGACAGACACTGAAGCTTTCTTT. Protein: CASSQGLRTDTEAFF.

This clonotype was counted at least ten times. CDR3 in amino acids: CASSYDWTSGGRSGELFF. CDR3 nucleotides: TGTGCCAGCAGTTACGACTGGACTAGCGGGGGGAGGTCCGGGGAGCTGTTTTTT. This rearrangement joins TRBV6-8 to TRBJ2-2; 14 bases agree with TRBD2. Germline CDR1 is MNHGY and CDR2 is SAAAGT. With V trimmed by 2 bases and J by 6 bases, 8 bases remained unmatched. The CDR3 consists of 18 residues.

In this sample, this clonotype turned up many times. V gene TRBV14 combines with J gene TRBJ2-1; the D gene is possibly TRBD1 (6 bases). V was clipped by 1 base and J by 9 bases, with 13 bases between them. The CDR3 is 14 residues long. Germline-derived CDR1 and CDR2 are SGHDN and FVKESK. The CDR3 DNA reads TGTGCCAGCAGCCAAGTATGGGGGCGCGGTGAGCAGTTCTTC. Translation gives CASSQVWGRGEQFF.

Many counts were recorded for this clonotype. CDR3 in amino acids: CSVTGHRSGANVLTF. CDR3 nucleotide sequence: TGCAGCGTGACAGGTCACCGTTCTGGGGCCAACGTCCTGACTTTC. The chain carries TRBV29-1 and TRBJ2-6; the D gene is possibly TRBD1 (6 bases). V lost 6 bases, J lost 1 base, and 13 bases lay in between. The CDR3 loop spans 15 amino acids. Germline loops: CDR1 SQVTM, CDR2 ANQGSEA.

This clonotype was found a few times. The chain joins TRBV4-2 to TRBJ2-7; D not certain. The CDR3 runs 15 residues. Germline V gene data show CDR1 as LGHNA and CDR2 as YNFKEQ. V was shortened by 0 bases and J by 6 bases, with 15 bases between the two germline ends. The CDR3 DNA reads TGTGCCAGCAGCCAAGATAGCTACGTACTGAGCGAGCAGTACTTC. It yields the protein CASSQDSYVLSEQYF.

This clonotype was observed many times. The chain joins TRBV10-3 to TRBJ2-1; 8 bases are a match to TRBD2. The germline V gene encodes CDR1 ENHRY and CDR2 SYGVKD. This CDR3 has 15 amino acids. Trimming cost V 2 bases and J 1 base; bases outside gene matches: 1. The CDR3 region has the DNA TGTGCCATCAGTGAGAGCGGGGGTTCCTACAATGAGCAGTTCTTC. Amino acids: CAISESGGSYNEQFF.

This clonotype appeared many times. As DNA, the CDR3 is TGCAGTGCCAGGGACAGCAAGGAGGGCTACACCTTC. Protein: CSARDSKEGYTF. The chain recombines TRBV20-1 with TRBJ1-2; 7 nucleotides match TRBD1. J lost 8 bases, V lost 6 bases, and 9 bases had no gene match. This CDR3 is built from 12 residues. The germline V gene encodes CDR1 DFQATT and CDR2 SNEGSKA (reference sequence).

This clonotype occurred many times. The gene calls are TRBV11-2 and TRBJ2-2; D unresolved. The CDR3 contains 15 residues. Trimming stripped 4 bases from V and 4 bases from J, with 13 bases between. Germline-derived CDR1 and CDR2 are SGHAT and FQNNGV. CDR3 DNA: TGTGCCAGCAGCTCCCTTTACCACTCCACCGGGGAGCTGTTTTTT. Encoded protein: CASSSLYHSTGELFF.

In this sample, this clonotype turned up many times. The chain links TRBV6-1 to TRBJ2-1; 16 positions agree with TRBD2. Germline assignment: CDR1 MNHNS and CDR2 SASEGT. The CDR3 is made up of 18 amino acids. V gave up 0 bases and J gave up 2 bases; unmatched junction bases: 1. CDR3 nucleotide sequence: TGTGCCAGCAGTGAAGCGGGGACTAGCGGGGGGGCCTACAATGAGCAGTTCTTC. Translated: CASSEAGTSGGAYNEQFF.

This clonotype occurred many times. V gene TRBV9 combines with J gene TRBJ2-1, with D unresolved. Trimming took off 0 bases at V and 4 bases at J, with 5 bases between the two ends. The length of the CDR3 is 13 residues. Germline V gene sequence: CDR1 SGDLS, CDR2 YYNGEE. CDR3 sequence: CASSVEGYNEQFF. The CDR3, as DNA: TGTGCCAGCAGCGTAGAAGGGTACAATGAGCAGTTCTTC.

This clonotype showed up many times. In nucleotides, the CDR3 is TGTGCCAGCAGCTTAGATCGGGGGGCCACAGATACGCAGTATTTT. Translation: CASSLDRGATDTQYF. This chain connects TRBV11-2 to TRBJ2-3, with a weak D call TRBD2 (7 bases). V was clipped by 0 bases and J by 2 bases, with 9 bases between them. Germline assignment: CDR1 SGHAT and CDR2 FQNNGV. The CDR3 contains 15 residues.

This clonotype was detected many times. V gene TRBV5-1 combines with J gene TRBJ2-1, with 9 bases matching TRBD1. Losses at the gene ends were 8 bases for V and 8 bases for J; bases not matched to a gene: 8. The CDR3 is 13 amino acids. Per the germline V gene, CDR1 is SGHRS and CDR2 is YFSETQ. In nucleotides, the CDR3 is TGCGCCAGACCGGGACAGGGAGCCGATGAGCAGTTCTTC. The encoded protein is CARPGQGADEQFF.

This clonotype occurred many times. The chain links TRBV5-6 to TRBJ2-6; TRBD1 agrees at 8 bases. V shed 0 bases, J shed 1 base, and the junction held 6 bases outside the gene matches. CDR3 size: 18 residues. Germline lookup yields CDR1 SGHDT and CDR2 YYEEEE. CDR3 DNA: TGTGCCAGCAGCTTGGGTGGGACAGGAACATCTGGGGCCAACGTCCTGACTTTC. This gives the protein CASSLGGTGTSGANVLTF.

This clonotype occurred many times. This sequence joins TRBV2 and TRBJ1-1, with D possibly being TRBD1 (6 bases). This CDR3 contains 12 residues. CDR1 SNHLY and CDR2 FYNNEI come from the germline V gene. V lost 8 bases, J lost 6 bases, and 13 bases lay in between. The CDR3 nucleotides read TGTGCCAGCTGGATGGACAGCCCTGAAGCTTTCTTT. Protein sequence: CASWMDSPEAFF.

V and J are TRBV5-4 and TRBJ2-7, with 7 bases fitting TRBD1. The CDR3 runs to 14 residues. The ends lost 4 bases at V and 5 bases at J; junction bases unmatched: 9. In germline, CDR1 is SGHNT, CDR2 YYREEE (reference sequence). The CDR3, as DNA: TGTGCCAGCAGCCCAAACAGGGGCTTCCACGAGCAGTACTTC. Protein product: CASSPNRGFHEQYF.

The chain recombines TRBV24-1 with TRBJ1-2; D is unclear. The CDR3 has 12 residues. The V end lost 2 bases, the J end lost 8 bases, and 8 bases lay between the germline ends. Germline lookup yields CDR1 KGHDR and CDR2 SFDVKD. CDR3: CATSDSVGGYTF. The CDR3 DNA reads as TGTGCCACCAGTGATTCGGTTGGGGGCTACACCTTC.

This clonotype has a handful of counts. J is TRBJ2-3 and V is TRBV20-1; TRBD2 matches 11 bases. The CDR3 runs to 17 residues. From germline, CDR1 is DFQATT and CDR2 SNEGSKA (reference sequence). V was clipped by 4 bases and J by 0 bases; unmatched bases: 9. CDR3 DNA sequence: TGCAGTGCTACTAGCGGGGGGCGGACCTCTAGCACAGATACGCAGTATTTT. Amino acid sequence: CSATSGGRTSSTDTQYF.

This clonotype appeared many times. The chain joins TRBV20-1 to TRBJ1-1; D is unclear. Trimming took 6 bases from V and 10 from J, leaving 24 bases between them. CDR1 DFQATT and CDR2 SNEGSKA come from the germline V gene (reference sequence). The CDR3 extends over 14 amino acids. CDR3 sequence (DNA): TGCAGTGCCGCCGACCTGAACACTTTACCTGGAGCTTTCTTT. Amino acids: CSAADLNTLPGAFF.

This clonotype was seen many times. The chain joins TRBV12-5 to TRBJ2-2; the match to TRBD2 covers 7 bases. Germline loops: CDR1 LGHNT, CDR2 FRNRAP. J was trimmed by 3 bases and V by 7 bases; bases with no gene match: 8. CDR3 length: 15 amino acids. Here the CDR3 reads CASAPPAGYTGELFF. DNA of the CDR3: TGTGCTAGTGCTCCCCCAGCGGGGTACACCGGGGAGCTGTTTTTT.

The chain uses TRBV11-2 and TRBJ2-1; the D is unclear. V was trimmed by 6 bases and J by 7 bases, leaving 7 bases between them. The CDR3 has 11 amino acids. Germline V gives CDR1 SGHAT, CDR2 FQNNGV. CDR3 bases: TGTGCCAGCAGACGGCGGAATGAGCAGTTCTTC. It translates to CASRRRNEQFF.

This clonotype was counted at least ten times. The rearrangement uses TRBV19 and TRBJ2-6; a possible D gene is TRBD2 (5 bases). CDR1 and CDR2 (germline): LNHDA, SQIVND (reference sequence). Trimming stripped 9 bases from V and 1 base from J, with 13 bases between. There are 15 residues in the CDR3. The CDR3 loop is CASYSPGSGANVLTF. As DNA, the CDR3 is TGTGCCAGCTACTCCCCGGGGTCTGGGGCCAACGTCCTGACTTTC.

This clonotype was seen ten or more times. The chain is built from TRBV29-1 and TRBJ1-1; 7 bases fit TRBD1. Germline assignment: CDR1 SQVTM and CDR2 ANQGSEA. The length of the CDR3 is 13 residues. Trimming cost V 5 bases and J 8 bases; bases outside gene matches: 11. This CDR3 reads CSVKGQYYLEAFF. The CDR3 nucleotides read TGCAGCGTTAAGGGACAGTATTACCTAGAAGCTTTCTTT.

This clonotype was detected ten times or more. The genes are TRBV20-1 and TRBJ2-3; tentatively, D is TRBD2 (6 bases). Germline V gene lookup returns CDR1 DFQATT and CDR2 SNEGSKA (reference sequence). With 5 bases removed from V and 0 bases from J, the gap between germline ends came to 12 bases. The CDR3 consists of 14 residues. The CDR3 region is CSALAPLSTDTQYF. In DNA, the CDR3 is TGCAGTGCTCTAGCGCCCCTAAGCACAGATACGCAGTATTTT.

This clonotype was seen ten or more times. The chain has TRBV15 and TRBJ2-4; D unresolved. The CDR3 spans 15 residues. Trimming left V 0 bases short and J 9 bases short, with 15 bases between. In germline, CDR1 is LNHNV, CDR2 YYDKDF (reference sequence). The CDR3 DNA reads TGTGCCACCAGCAGAGATCGCCCGCAAACTGGCATTCAGTACTTC. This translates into CATSRDRPQTGIQYF.

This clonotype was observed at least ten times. CDR3 nucleotides: TGCAGCGTTTCTCACCGGGGGGGCCAAGAGACCCAGTACTTC. Its translation: CSVSHRGGQETQYF. The V gene is TRBV29-1, the J gene TRBJ2-5; 8 bases align to TRBD2. CDR3 length: 14 amino acids. J gave up 1 base and V 5 bases, and 6 bases lay outside the gene matches. The V gene's germline CDR1 is SQVTM and CDR2 ANQGSEA.